This T cell receptor beta chain was found in a study of T cells after posttransplantation cyclophosphamide. Overall study findings and caveats: Donor CD8+ memory clones often dominated recipient blood repertoires at later times.

TCRdb's table, derived via immunoSEQ multiplex PCR, lists solely in-frame clones and lacks some. The table lists around 66,000 clones, about 94% of them singletons. Peripheral blood was collected from the related graft donor on the marrow donation day. With regard to this clone: The antigen is unknown.

With 0 bases removed from V and 2 bases from J, the gap between germline ends came to 29 bases. The germline V gene encodes CDR1 SGHVS and CDR2 FQNEAQ. The CDR3 length is 22 residues. The receptor comes from a woman younger than 45 in good health and a related stem cell transplant donor. The sample consisted of PBMCs. J is TRBJ1-3 and V is TRBV7-8; a weak D match, TRBD1 (6 bases). The DNA of the CDR3 is TGTGCCAGCAGCTTAGCATATGGGGGTCTCGATTATCAGAACAGGGCTGGAAACACCATATATTTT. Translation gives CASSLAYGGLDYQNRAGNTIYF. Complete variable domain (other parts from reference TRBV7-8 and TRBJ1-3): GAGVSQSPRYKVAKRGQDVALRCDPISGHVSLFWYQQALGQGPEFLTYFQNEAQLDKSGLPSDRFFAERPEGSVSTLKIQRTQQEDSAVYLCASSLAYGGLDYQNRAGNTIYFGEGSWLTVV.